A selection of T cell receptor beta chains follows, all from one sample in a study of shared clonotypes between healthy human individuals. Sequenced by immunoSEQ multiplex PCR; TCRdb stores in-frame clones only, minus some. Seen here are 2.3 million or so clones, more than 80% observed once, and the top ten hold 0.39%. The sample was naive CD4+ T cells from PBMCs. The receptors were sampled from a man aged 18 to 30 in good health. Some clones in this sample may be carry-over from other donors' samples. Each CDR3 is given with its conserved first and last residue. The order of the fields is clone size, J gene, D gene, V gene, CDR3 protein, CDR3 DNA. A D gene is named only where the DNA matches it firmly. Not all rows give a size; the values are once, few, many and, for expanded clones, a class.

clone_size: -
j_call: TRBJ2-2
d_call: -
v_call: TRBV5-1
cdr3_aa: CASSLAGQTSAGELFF
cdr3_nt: TGCGCCAGCAGCTTGGCCGGTCAGACTAGTGCGGGGGAGCTGTTTTTT

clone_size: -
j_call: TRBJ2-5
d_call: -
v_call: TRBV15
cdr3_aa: CATSRGGTPGQYF
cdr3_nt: TGTGCCACCAGCAGAGGAGGGACACCCGGACAGTACTTC

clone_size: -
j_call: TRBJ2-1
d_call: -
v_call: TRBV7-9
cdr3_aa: CASSFNQGGPSYNEQFF
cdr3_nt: TGTGCCAGCAGCTTTAATCAGGGCGGCCCCTCCTACAATGAGCAGTTCTTC

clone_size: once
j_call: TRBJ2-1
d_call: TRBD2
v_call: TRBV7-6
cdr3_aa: CASSLVAGRESVTEQFF
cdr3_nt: TGTGCCAGCAGCTTGGTAGCGGGGCGGGAGAGTGTCACTGAGCAGTTCTTC

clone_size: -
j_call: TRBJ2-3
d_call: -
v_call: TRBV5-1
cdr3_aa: CASQFGGRTDTQYF
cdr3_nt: TGCGCCAGCCAGTTTGGGGGACGGACAGATACGCAGTATTTT

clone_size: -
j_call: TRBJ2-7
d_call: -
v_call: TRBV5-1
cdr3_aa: CASSSTGYEQYF
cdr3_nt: TGCGCCAGCAGCTCAACAGGTTACGAGCAGTACTTC

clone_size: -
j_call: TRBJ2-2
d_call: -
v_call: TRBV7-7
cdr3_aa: CASSLEQGRDGELFF
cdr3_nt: TGTGCCAGCAGCTTAGAGCAGGGCAGGGACGGGGAGCTGTTTTTT

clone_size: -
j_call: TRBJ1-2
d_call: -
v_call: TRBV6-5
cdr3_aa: CASRINGGSGYTF
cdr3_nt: TGTGCCAGCAGGATTAACGGGGGATCTGGCTACACCTTC

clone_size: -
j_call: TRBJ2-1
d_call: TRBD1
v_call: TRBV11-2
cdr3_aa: CASSIPGDRVNEQFF
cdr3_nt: TGTGCCAGCAGCATACCGGGGGACAGGGTCAATGAGCAGTTCTTC

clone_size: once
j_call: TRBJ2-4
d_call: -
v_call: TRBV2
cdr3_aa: CASSPQTSTNIQYF
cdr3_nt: TGTGCCAGCAGTCCCCAGACTAGTACAAACATTCAGTACTTC